The 26 T cell receptor beta chains below come from one sample, sequenced in a study of T cell responses to AZD1222 COVID-19 vaccine. Clones were read by immunoSEQ multiplex PCR, and TCRdb kept only the in-frame ones, dropping some. The data hold roughly 170,000 clones, with 94% observed a single time. Here the sequenced sample was peripheral blood, taken 28 days after the second AZD1222 dose. The source is an adult who received the AZD1222 COVID-19 vaccine.

This chain joins TRBV7-6 and TRBJ2-5; 8 positions agree with TRBD1. V dropped 9 bases and J dropped 5; count of bases not matched to a gene: 14. Per the germline V gene, CDR1 is SGHVS and CDR2 is FNYEAQ. The CDR3 length is 15 residues. CDR3 sequence: CASSENRGNYETQYF. The CDR3 bases are TGTGCCAGTTCCGAAAACAGGGGGAATTATGAGACCCAGTACTTC.

The chain couples TRBV4-3 to TRBJ1-5; TRBD1 is a possible D gene (5 bases). Per germline, CDR1 LGHNA and CDR2 YSLEER. Trimming left V 4 bases short and J 7 bases short, with 17 bases between. The CDR3 has 15 residues. The DNA for the CDR3 is TGCGCCAGCAGCCCCGCGGGGGACGGTCGGCAGCCCCAGCATTTT. As protein: CASSPAGDGRQPQHF.

This rearrangement joins TRBV6-6 to TRBJ1-3; the D is unclear. The CDR3 spans 12 residues. The V end was cut by 6 bases, the J end by 8 bases, with 11 bases between. Germline assignment: CDR1 MNHNY and CDR2 SVGAGI (reference sequence). DNA of the CDR3: TGTGCCAGCAGCGAAACCGGGGACACCATATATTTT. Translated, it gives CASSETGDTIYF.

The chain uses TRBV7-2 and TRBJ1-5; D is unclear. V was pared by 1 base and J by 4 bases, with 11 bases between. CDR3 length: 15 residues. From germline, CDR1 is SGHTA and CDR2 FQGNSA. The CDR3 here is CASSLGGGSNQPQHF. The CDR3 region has the DNA TGTGCCAGCAGCTTAGGCGGTGGTTCGAATCAGCCCCAGCATTTT.

This rearrangement joins TRBV6-6 to TRBJ1-1; the D is unclear. From germline, CDR1 is MNHNY and CDR2 SVGAGI (reference sequence). Trimming took off 2 bases at V and 4 bases at J, with 14 bases between the two ends. This CDR3 has 15 residues. The CDR3 bases are TGTGCCAGCAGTTACCCGTCCTCTGGGAGCACTGAAGCTTTCTTT. Its translation is CASSYPSSGSTEAFF.

This chain connects TRBV19 to TRBJ1-6; 7 positions agree with TRBD1. The trim removed 9 bases at V and 7 bases at J, leaving 12 bases unmatched. The CDR3 consists of 15 residues. Germline V gene sequence: CDR1 LNHDA, CDR2 SQIVND (reference sequence). CDR3 sequence: CASEAGDSNNSPLHF. CDR3 sequence (DNA): TGTGCCAGCGAAGCGGGGGACAGCAACAATTCACCCCTCCACTTT. The full variable domain, in which reference TRBV19 and TRBJ1-6 provide the parts outside the CDR3, is DGGITQSPKYLFRKEGQNVTLSCEQNLNHDAMYWYRQDPGQGLRLIYYSQIVNDFQKGDIAEGYSVSREKKESFPLTVTSAQKNPTAFYLCASEAGDSNNSPLHFGNGTRLTVT.

J is TRBJ2-3 and V is TRBV2; TRBD1 matches 11 bases. CDR1 is SNHLY and CDR2 is FYNNEI in the germline V gene. Trimming took 3 bases from V and 5 from J; bases not matched to a gene: 1. The CDR3 covers 14 residues. CDR3 in amino acids: CASSEGQGVDTQYF. The CDR3 DNA is TGTGCCAGCAGTGAGGGACAGGGGGTAGATACGCAGTATTTT.

The chain uses TRBV18 and TRBJ2-6, with 10 bases aligning to TRBD1. V lost 3 bases and J lost 1; bases outside the gene matches: 6. Germline V gene sequence: CDR1 KGHSH, CDR2 LQKENI. The CDR3 is 18 residues long. The CDR3 DNA reads TGTGCCAGCTCACCCTTGACAGGGGGCGGGTCTGGGGCCAACGTCCTGACTTTC. This translates into CASSPLTGGGSGANVLTF.

The chain couples TRBV28 to TRBJ1-6; TRBD1 agrees at 7 bases. Losses at the gene ends were 11 bases for V and 7 bases for J; bases not matched to a gene: 5. The CDR3 loop spans 12 amino acids. Germline assignment: CDR1 MDHEN and CDR2 SYDVKM. CDR3 region: CASQGENSPLHF. CDR3 sequence (DNA): TGTGCCTCCCAGGGGGAGAATTCACCCCTCCACTTT.

The chain uses TRBV19 and TRBJ1-5; TRBD1 agrees at 9 bases. CDR1 is LNHDA and CDR2 is SQIVND in the germline V gene (reference sequence). CDR3 length: 16 residues. The V segment lost 5 bases and the J segment 0 bases; nucleotides outside the gene matches: 5. The CDR3 sequence is CASSSTGGFSNQPQHF. The DNA for the CDR3 is TGTGCCAGTAGTTCTACAGGGGGCTTTAGCAATCAGCCCCAGCATTTT.

V is TRBV11-2 and J is TRBJ2-3; D is possibly TRBD2 (6 bases). Trimming cost V 6 bases and J 8 bases, with 15 bases left between them. Germline CDR1 is SGHAT and CDR2 is FQNNGV. The CDR3 loop spans 13 amino acids. The CDR3 sequence is CASSSLGAGTQYF. CDR3 DNA: TGTGCCAGCAGTTCTCTGGGAGCGGGTACGCAGTATTTT. Complete variable domain (other parts from reference TRBV11-2 and TRBJ2-3): EAGVAQSPRYKIIEKRQSVAFWCNPISGHATLYWYQQILGQGPKLLIQFQNNGVVDDSQLPKDRFSAERLKGVDSTLKIQPAKLEDSAVYLCASSSLGAGTQYFGPGTRLTVL.

This rearrangement joins TRBV7-2 to TRBJ2-7; possible D gene TRBD1, 6 bases. V was pared by 3 bases and J by 4 bases, with 16 bases between. The CDR3 is 15 amino acids. Per the germline V gene, CDR1 is SGHTA and CDR2 is FQGNSA. The DNA of the CDR3 is TGTGCCAGCAGCTTTGCCCTAATACAGGGTTACGAGCAGTACTTC. This encodes CASSFALIQGYEQYF.

The chain is built from TRBV9 and TRBJ2-2, with D possibly TRBD2 on 7 matching bases. Per germline, CDR1 SGDLS and CDR2 YYNGEE. Trimming pared 3 bases from V and 4 bases from J, leaving 10 bases between. The CDR3 has 14 amino acids. Written as DNA, the CDR3 is TGTGCCAGCAGCGAACGGGGGGCCACCGGGGAGCTGTTTTTT. It yields the protein CASSERGATGELFF.

This clone was counted a few times. This chain uses TRBV9 with TRBJ1-2, with D perhaps TRBD1 (5 bases). There are 13 residues in the CDR3. Germline CDR1 SGDLS, CDR2 YYNGEE. V lost 0 bases, J lost 8 bases, and 11 bases lay in between. Here the CDR3 DNA reads TGTGCCAGCAGCGTAGACCAGGGCGAAGGCTACACCTTC. Protein product: CASSVDQGEGYTF. Drawing the rest from reference TRBV9 and TRBJ1-2, the complete variable domain is DSGVTQTPKHLITATGQRVTLRCSPRSGDLSVYWYQQSLDQGLQFLIQYYNGEERAKGNILERFSAQQFPDLHSELNLSSLELGDSALYFCASSVDQGEGYTFGSGTRLTVV.

CDR3 loop: CASSGHRETGNTIYF. DNA of the CDR3: TGTGCCAGCAGCGGTCACAGGGAAACTGGAAACACCATATATTTT. The chain links TRBV7-9 to TRBJ1-3, with a weak D call TRBD1 (6 bases). The CDR3 runs to 15 residues. Germline CDR1 SEHNR, CDR2 FQNEAQ (reference sequence). V gave up 5 bases and J gave up 2 bases, with 13 bases separating them. Combining the CDR3 with reference TRBV7-9 and TRBJ1-3 gives the whole variable domain DTGVSQNPRHKITKRGQNVTFRCDPISEHNRLYWYRQTLGQGPEFLTYFQNEAQLEKSRLLSDRFSAERPKGSFSTLEIQRTEQGDSAMYLCASSGHRETGNTIYFGEGSWLTVV.

CDR3 in amino acids: CASSPTGTETDTQYF. CDR3 bases: TGTGCCAGCAGCCCCACGGGGACAGAGACAGATACGCAGTATTTT. This chain connects TRBV5-4 to TRBJ2-3; 7 bases fit TRBD1. CDR1 is SGHNT, CDR2 YYREEE, per germline (reference sequence). CDR3 length equals 15 residues. V lost 4 bases to trimming and J lost 3 bases; unmatched junction nucleotides: 8. The full variable domain, completed using reference TRBV5-4 and TRBJ2-3, is ETGVTQSPTHLIKTRGQQVTLRCSSQSGHNTVSWYQQALGQGPQFIFQYYREEENGRGNFPPRFSGLQFPNYSSELNVNALELDDSALYLCASSPTGTETDTQYFGPGTRLTVL.

The sample holds one count of this clone. The chain carries TRBV7-8 and TRBJ1-3; the D is unclear. The CDR3 consists of 19 residues. Trimming left V 5 bases short and J 2 bases short, with 25 bases between. The germline CDR1 and CDR2 sequences are SGHVS and FQNEAQ. The DNA of the CDR3 is TGTGCCAGCAGCCACATGCTTTCGACCACCCGGGCAACTGGAAACACCATATATTTT. Its translation: CASSHMLSTTRATGNTIYF.

This chain connects TRBV7-6 to TRBJ2-5, with TRBD2 matching over 9 bases. The CDR3 contains 17 residues. Trimming cost V 3 bases and J 1 base; bases outside gene matches: 9. Germline loops: CDR1 SGHVS, CDR2 FNYEAQ. CDR3 amino acids: CASSFSASGELQETQYF. CDR3 DNA sequence: TGTGCCAGCAGCTTTAGCGCTAGCGGGGAACTCCAAGAGACCCAGTACTTC.

The rearrangement joins TRBV6-1 to TRBJ2-7; 13 bases map to TRBD2. The CDR3 extends over 15 amino acids. V was pared by 6 bases and J by 3 bases, with 5 bases of the junction left unmatched. Germline CDR1 is MNHNS and CDR2 is SASEGT. The CDR3 here is CASSRLAGGGYEQYF. The CDR3 region has the DNA TGTGCCAGCAGCAGACTAGCGGGAGGAGGCTACGAGCAGTACTTC.

V and J are TRBV7-2 and TRBJ2-7; 9 positions agree with TRBD1. The junction had 3 bases not matched to a gene; V was cut back by 2 bases and J by 1 base. The CDR3 loop spans 15 amino acids. Germline assignment: CDR1 SGHTA and CDR2 FQGNSA. CDR3 bases: TGTGCCAGCAGCTTAAGGACAGGGGAATCCTACGAGCAGTACTTC. This translates into CASSLRTGESYEQYF. Using reference TRBV7-2 and TRBJ2-7 for the parts outside the CDR3, the full variable domain is GAGVSQSPSNKVTEKGKDVELRCDPISGHTALYWYRQSLGQGLEFLIYFQGNSAPDKSGLPSDRFSAERTGGSVSTLTIQRTQQEDSAVYLCASSLRTGESYEQYFGPGTRLTVT.

This clone was counted a single time. The V gene is TRBV27, the J gene TRBJ1-1, with D uncertain. V dropped 4 bases and J dropped 4 bases, with 10 bases sitting between them. The V gene's germline CDR1 is MNHEY and CDR2 SMNVEV (reference sequence). CDR3 size: 13 residues. The CDR3 loop is CASSSLLGTEAFF. The CDR3 coding sequence is TGTGCCAGCAGTTCACTCCTAGGCACTGAAGCTTTCTTT.

V gene TRBV13 combines with J gene TRBJ1-1; weak D call: TRBD1 (6 bases). Per germline, CDR1 PRHDT and CDR2 FYEKMQ (reference sequence). The V gene lost 3 bases and the J gene lost 4 bases, with 12 bases spanning the gap. The CDR3 has 14 residues. This CDR3 reads CASSLGGPVTEAFF. DNA for the CDR3: TGTGCCAGCAGCTTGGGGGGCCCGGTCACTGAAGCTTTCTTT.

The CDR3 DNA follows: TGTGCCAGCAGTCGTACGACAGGGACGAACACTGAAGCTTTCTTT. Translating gives CASSRTTGTNTEAFF. This chain connects TRBV2 to TRBJ1-1; 7 nucleotides align to TRBD1. Germline CDR1 and CDR2: SNHLY and FYNNEI. The CDR3 is 15 amino acids. Trimming took 5 bases from V and 1 from J; bases not matched to a gene: 7.

The rearrangement uses TRBV19 and TRBJ1-2, with D perhaps matching TRBD1 (6 bases). Trimming took 4 bases from V and 3 from J, leaving 18 bases between them. Germline V CDR1 and CDR2: LNHDA, SQIVND (reference sequence). This CDR3 region has 16 residues. CDR3 DNA: TGTGCCAGTAGTAAACCCTCAGGGGCAGGGGACTATGGCTACACCTTC. It translates to CASSKPSGAGDYGYTF.

This clone was seen once. The gene calls are TRBV5-4 and TRBJ1-4; no firm D call. Germline loops: CDR1 SGHNT, CDR2 YYREEE (reference sequence). This CDR3 has 14 residues. The V end lost 4 bases, the J end lost 6 bases, and 13 bases lay between the germline ends. The CDR3: CASSNQGSYEKLFF. CDR3 nucleotide sequence: TGTGCCAGCAGCAACCAAGGGTCTTATGAAAAACTGTTTTTT. The full variable domain, its missing parts supplied by reference TRBV5-4 and TRBJ1-4, is ETGVTQSPTHLIKTRGQQVTLRCSSQSGHNTVSWYQQALGQGPQFIFQYYREEENGRGNFPPRFSGLQFPNYSSELNVNALELDDSALYLCASSNQGSYEKLFFGSGTQLSVL.

The sample holds one count of this clone. The genes are TRBV19 and TRBJ1-5; TRBD1 agrees at 8 bases. The length of the CDR3 is 20 residues. Germline assignment: CDR1 LNHDA and CDR2 SQIVND (reference sequence). The J segment lost 0 bases and the V segment lost 5 bases, leaving 18 bases of the junction unmatched. For the CDR3, the DNA is TGTGCCAGTAGTGTCCGGACAGGGCGCAGTATAAAAAATAGCAATCAGCCCCAGCATTTT. Residues: CASSVRTGRSIKNSNQPQHF.